This entry is about one T cell receptor (beta chain). This entry is derived from a study of blood T cell repertoires in COVID-19. This CDR3 is 13 amino acids long. Germline V gives CDR1 SGHTA, CDR2 FQGNSA. Trimming removed 2 bases at V and 9 bases at J, with 11 bases between. The table came from immunoSEQ multiplex PCR; TCRdb's copy has only in-frame clones and leaves some out. The sample contains 250,000 or so clones, almost 90% of which appear only once. This TCR was recovered from a woman aged 55-75 years with COVID-19, enrolled during active disease. The sequencing sample was made of peripheral blood. The rearrangement links TRBV7-2 to TRBJ1-5, with a tentative D call TRBD1 (6 bases). The CDR3 DNA sequence: TGTGCCAGCAGCTTAAGGGGGTTGGGGCCCCAGCATTTT. This codes for CASSLRGLGPQHF. The full variable domain, in which reference TRBV7-2 and TRBJ1-5 provide the parts outside the CDR3, is GAGVSQSPSNKVTEKGKDVELRCDPISGHTALYWYRQSLGQGLEFLIYFQGNSAPDKSGLPSDRFSAERTGGSVSTLTIQRTQQEDSAVYLCASSLRGLGPQHFGDGTRLSIL.